The clone carrying this T cell receptor (beta chain) has at least ten counts. No antigen is known for it. These data are taken from a study of read filtering for tumor transcriptome and immune sequencing. On the study more broadly: Revised staging placed about 8 patients in R-ISS I, roughly 17 in II, more than five in III. Per sample, TCR-region reads ranged about 4 to 11 million by IR-seq, roughly 75 to 1273 by RNA-seq. Whole-transcriptome libraries were prepared after DNase treatment. Points from the study as a whole: In IR-seq, single-read clonotypes were about 80% of clonotypes but roughly 3.5% of reads.

The CDR3 totals 14 residues. Germline V CDR1 and CDR2: SGHRS, YFSETQ. V was cut by 3 bases and J by 2 bases, with 12 bases left in between. From approximately 430 ng of RNA, a library with molecular barcoded alpha/delta and beta/gamma adaptors was made. Each CDR3 protein gets one entry after TCRdb re-called the reads with MiXCR. The sample shows around 65,000 distinct CDR3 sequences, less than 20% of them seen only once. The gene calls are TRBV5-1 and TRBJ2-7; D is tentatively TRBD1 or TRBD2 (5 bases each). The source is a donor at least 40 years old with multiple myeloma. What was sequenced was a population of CD138-negative cells sorted from bone marrow. In DNA, the CDR3 is TGCGCCAGCAGCTCAGGGACCGTCCCCTACGAGCAGTACTTC. It is translated as CASSSGTVPYEQYF.